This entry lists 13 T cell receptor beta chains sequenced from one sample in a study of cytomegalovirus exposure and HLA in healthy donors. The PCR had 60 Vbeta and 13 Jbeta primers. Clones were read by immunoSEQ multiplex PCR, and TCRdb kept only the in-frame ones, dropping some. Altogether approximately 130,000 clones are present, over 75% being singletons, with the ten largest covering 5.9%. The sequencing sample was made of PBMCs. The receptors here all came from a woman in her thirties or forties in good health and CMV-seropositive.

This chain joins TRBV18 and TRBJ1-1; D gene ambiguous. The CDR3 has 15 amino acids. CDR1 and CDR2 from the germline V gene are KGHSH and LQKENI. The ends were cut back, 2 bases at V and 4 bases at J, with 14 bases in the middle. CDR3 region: CASSPLPAVGTEAFF. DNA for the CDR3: TGTGCCAGCTCACCATTACCGGCGGTGGGCACTGAAGCTTTCTTT.

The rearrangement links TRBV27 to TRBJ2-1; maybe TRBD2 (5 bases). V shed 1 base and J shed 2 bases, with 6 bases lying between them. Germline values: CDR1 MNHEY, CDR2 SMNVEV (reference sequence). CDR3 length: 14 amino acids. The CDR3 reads CASSLLRAYNEQFF. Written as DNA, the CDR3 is TGTGCCAGCAGTTTATTGCGGGCCTACAATGAGCAGTTCTTC.

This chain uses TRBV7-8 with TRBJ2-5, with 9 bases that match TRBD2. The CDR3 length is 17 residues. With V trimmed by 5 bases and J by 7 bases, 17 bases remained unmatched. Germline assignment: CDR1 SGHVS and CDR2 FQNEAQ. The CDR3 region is CASSTPGASGALGTQYF. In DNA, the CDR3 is TGTGCCAGCAGCACCCCGGGCGCTAGCGGGGCCCTAGGGACCCAGTACTTC.

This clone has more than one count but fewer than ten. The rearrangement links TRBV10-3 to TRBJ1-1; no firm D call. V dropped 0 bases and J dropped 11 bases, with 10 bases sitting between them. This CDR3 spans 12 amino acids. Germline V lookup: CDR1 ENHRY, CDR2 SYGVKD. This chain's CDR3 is CAISESTHSAFF. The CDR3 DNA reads TGTGCCATCAGTGAGTCGACTCATTCGGCTTTCTTT.

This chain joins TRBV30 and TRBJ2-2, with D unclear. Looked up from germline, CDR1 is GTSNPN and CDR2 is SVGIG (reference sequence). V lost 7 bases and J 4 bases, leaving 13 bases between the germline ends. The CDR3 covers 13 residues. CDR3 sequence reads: CASLPGTTGELFF. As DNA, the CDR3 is TGTGCCTCATTACCCGGTACCACCGGGGAGCTGTTTTTT. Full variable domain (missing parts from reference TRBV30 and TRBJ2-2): SQTIHQWPATLVQPVGSPLSLECTVEGTSNPNLYWYRQAAGRGLQLLFYSVGIGQISSEVPQNLSASRPQDRQFILSSKKLLLSDSGFYLCASLPGTTGELFFGEGSRLTVL.

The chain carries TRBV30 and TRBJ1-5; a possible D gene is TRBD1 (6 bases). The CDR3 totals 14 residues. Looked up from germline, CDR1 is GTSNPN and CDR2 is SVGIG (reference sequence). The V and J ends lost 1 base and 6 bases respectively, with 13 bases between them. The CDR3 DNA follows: TGTGCCTGGAGTGAGGGACAAGGTATTCAGCCCCAGCATTTT. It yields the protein CAWSEGQGIQPQHF.

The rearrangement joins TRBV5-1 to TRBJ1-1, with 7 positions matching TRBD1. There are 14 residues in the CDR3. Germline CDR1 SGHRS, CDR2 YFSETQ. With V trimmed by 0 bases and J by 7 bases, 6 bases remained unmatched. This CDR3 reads CASSLGQGVFEAFF. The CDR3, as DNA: TGCGCCAGCAGCTTGGGTCAGGGGGTTTTTGAAGCTTTCTTT. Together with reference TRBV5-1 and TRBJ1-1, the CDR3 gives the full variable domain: KAGVTQTPRYLIKTRGQQVTLSCSPISGHRSVSWYQQTPGQGLQFLFEYFSETQRNKGNFPGRFSGRQFSNSRSEMNVSTLELGDSALYLCASSLGQGVFEAFFGQGTRLTVV.

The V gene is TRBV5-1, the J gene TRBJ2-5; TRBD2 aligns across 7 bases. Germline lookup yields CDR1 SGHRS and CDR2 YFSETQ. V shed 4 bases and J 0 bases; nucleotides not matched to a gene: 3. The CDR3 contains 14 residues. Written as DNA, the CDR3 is TGCGCCAGCAGCGCCGGGACTAACCAAGAGACCCAGTACTTC. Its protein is CASSAGTNQETQYF.

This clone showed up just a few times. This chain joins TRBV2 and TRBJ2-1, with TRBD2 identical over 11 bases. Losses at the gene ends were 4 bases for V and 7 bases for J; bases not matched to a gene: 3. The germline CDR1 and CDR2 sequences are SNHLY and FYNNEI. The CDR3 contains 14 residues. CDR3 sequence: CASSALAGGNEQFF. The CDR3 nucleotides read TGTGCCAGCAGTGCTCTAGCGGGGGGAAATGAGCAGTTCTTC.

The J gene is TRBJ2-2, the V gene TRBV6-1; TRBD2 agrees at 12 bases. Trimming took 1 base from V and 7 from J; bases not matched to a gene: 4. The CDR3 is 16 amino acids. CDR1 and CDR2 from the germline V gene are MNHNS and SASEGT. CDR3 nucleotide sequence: TGTGCCAGCAGTGAAGGACTAGCGGGAGTTGGCGGGGAGCTGTTTTTT. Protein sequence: CASSEGLAGVGGELFF.

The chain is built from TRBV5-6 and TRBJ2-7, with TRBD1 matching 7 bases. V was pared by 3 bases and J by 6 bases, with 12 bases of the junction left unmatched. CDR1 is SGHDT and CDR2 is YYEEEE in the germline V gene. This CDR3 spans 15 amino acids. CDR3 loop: CASSYLGTASAEQYF. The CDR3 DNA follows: TGTGCCAGCAGCTATCTTGGGACAGCAAGCGCCGAGCAGTACTTC.

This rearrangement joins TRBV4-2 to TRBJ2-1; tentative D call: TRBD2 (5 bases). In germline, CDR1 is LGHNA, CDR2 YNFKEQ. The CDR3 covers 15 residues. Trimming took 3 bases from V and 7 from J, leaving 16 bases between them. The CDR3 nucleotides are TGTGCCAGCAGCCACGAGGATACGGAGGCGAATGAGCAGTTCTTC. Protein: CASSHEDTEANEQFF.

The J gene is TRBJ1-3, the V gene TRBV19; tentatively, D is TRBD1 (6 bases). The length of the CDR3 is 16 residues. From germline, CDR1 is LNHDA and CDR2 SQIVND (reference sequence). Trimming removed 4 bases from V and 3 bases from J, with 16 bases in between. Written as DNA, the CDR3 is TGTGCCAGTAGTAGGAGGGGGGGGCAAGGTGGAAACACCATATATTTT. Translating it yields CASSRRGGQGGNTIYF.